The 20 T cell receptor beta chains presented below share a single source sample, sequenced in a study of blood T cell repertoires in COVID-19. Here immunoSEQ multiplex PCR was the method, and the copy in TCRdb shows in-frame clones only, minus some. The sample holds roughly 25,000 clones, roughly 90% seen once. Sequences were obtained from peripheral blood. The receptors here all came from a human donor in a cohort sampled during active COVID-19.

The chain joins TRBV6-2 or TRBV6-3 to TRBJ2-1; TRBD2 might be the D (5 bases). The CDR3 contains 17 residues. V was pared by 5 bases and J by 0 bases, with 17 bases between. CDR1 and CDR2 from the germline V gene are MNHEY and SVGEGT. The CDR3 DNA is TGTGCCAGCAGTACCACGCAACTAGTCTCCTCCTACAATGAGCAGTTCTTC. The encoded protein is CASSTTQLVSSYNEQFF.

This clone was detected only once. Mismatch with germline at one junction end may stem from a read error. The chain carries TRBV4-1 and TRBJ2-3, with D unresolved. The length of the CDR3 is 16 residues. The V gene's germline CDR1 is MGHRA and CDR2 YSYEKL. This chain's CDR3 is CAGSQDGSGLTDTQYF. The CDR3, as DNA: TGCGCCGGCAGCCAAGATGGGTCAGGCCTCACAGATACGCAGTATTTT.

This chain joins TRBV6-6 and TRBJ2-5; TRBD2 aligns across 13 bases. Germline V gene lookup returns CDR1 MNHNY and CDR2 SVGAGI (reference sequence). CDR3 length: 15 residues. Trimming at V came to 10 bases and at J to 5 bases, leaving 10 bases not matched to a gene. The CDR3 bases are TGTGCCACCCGGCCCAGACTAGCGGGGGGCGAGACCCAGTACTTC. It encodes CATRPRLAGGETQYF.

This clone appeared a single time. The chain has TRBV6-5 and TRBJ1-1; a weak D match, TRBD1 (6 bases). Germline V lookup: CDR1 MNHEY, CDR2 SVGAGI. The length of the CDR3 is 15 residues. V lost 6 bases and J 1 base, leaving 15 bases between the germline ends. CDR3: CASSPPGTPNTEAFF. The CDR3 nucleotides are TGTGCCAGCAGCCCGCCCGGGACACCGAACACTGAAGCTTTCTTT.

Remarks on this clone: In the same sample, other DNA sequences code for this CDR3. The chain joins TRBV20-1 to TRBJ2-7; no firm D call. Germline CDR1 reads DFQATT; CDR2 reads SNEGSKA (reference sequence). CDR3 length equals 11 residues. V lost 2 bases to trimming and J lost 3 bases, with 5 bases between them. CDR3 coding DNA: TGCAGTGCTAGAACCGGCTACGAGCAGTACTTC. Its translation: CSARTGYEQYF.

The rearrangement links TRBV14 to TRBJ1-6; D call uncertain. Trimming shortened V by 4 bases and J by 6 bases, and 7 bases separated the two germline ends. Germline V gene sequence: CDR1 SGHDN, CDR2 FVKESK. The CDR3 has 13 amino acids. This CDR3 reads CASSPYSNSPLHF. For the CDR3, the DNA is TGTGCCAGCAGCCCCTATTCTAATTCACCCCTCCACTTT.

The rearrangement links TRBV5-1 to TRBJ2-1, with 8 bases lining up with TRBD2. From germline, CDR1 is SGHRS and CDR2 YFSETQ. V lost 6 bases to trimming and J lost 8 bases; unmatched junction nucleotides: 7. The CDR3 is 13 amino acids. CDR3 DNA sequence: TGCGCCAGCAATAAAGGCGGGAGGTATGAGCAGTTCTTC. Residues: CASNKGGRYEQFF.

Only a few counts were recorded for this clone. The chain carries TRBV19 and TRBJ1-1; no firm D call. V dropped 1 base and J dropped 1 base, with 7 bases sitting between them. The CDR3 contains 14 residues. CDR1 and CDR2 from the germline V gene are LNHDA and SQIVND (reference sequence). The CDR3 reads CASSIGSSNTEAFF. The CDR3, as DNA: TGTGCCAGTAGTATAGGGAGTTCGAACACTGAAGCTTTCTTT.

The V call is TRBV7-9, the J call TRBJ2-5, with a weak D call TRBD1 (5 bases). The germline V gene encodes CDR1 SEHNR and CDR2 FQNEAQ (reference sequence). V was clipped by 1 base and J by 7 bases, with 7 bases between them. This CDR3 is 12 amino acids long. The CDR3 spells CASSLGGGTQYF. The DNA for the CDR3 is TGTGCCAGCAGCTTAGGGGGCGGGACCCAGTACTTC.

This sequence joins TRBV5-4 and TRBJ2-5, with 16 bases fitting TRBD2. This CDR3 has 17 amino acids. V shed 4 bases, J shed 4 bases, and the junction held 7 bases outside the gene matches. Per the germline V gene, CDR1 is SGHNT and CDR2 is YYREEE (reference sequence). The chain's CDR3 is CASSKGLAGGRGETQYF. CDR3 in DNA: TGTGCCAGCAGCAAGGGACTAGCGGGGGGGCGAGGAGAGACCCAGTACTTC.

The chain links TRBV19 to TRBJ1-2; no firm D call. This CDR3 region has 14 residues. Trimming removed 0 bases at V and 2 bases at J, with 7 bases between. In germline, CDR1 is LNHDA, CDR2 SQIVND (reference sequence). CDR3 sequence: CASSIDTGNYGYTF. The CDR3 DNA is TGTGCCAGTAGTATAGATACGGGAAACTATGGCTACACCTTC.

This chain uses TRBV29-1 with TRBJ2-3, with 7 bases identical to TRBD2. V was clipped by 0 bases and J by 3 bases; unmatched bases: 9. The CDR3 length is 16 residues. Germline CDR1 reads SQVTM; CDR2 reads ANQGSEA. As DNA, the CDR3 is TGCAGCGTTGAAGATCGGGGGGTGCCTTCTACAGATACGCAGTATTTT. This encodes CSVEDRGVPSTDTQYF.

V usage is TRBV28 and J usage is TRBJ2-3; 8 bases match TRBD1. The CDR3 contains 16 residues. V dropped 5 bases and J dropped 1; count of bases not matched to a gene: 8. The germline V gene encodes CDR1 MDHEN and CDR2 SYDVKM. The CDR3 loop is CASSQGARGGTDTQYF. The CDR3 nucleotides are TGTGCCAGCAGTCAGGGGGCGCGGGGTGGCACAGATACGCAGTATTTT.

This clone was seen only once. CDR3 nucleotides: TGTGCCAGCTCACCGTCCCAGGGAGGAGGTCAGCAGTACTTC. It yields the protein CASSPSQGGGQQYF. V is TRBV18 and J is TRBJ2-7; TRBD2 is a possible D gene (6 bases). The CDR3 has 14 residues. Per germline, CDR1 KGHSH and CDR2 LQKENI. V was trimmed by 3 bases and J by 8 bases, leaving 17 bases between them.

The sample holds a few counts of this clone. The genes are TRBV19 and TRBJ1-5, with 11 bases lining up with TRBD1. Germline V gene sequence: CDR1 LNHDA, CDR2 SQIVND (reference sequence). The CDR3 runs to 13 residues. The V gene end was trimmed by 6 bases and the J gene end by 5 bases; junction bases not matched to a gene: 0. The CDR3 sequence is CASRGQGDQPQHF. In DNA form, the CDR3 reads TGTGCCAGTAGGGGACAGGGGGATCAGCCCCAGCATTTT.

This clone was found once. This chain uses TRBV9 with TRBJ2-1; 14 nucleotides align to TRBD2. V shed 0 bases and J 0 bases; nucleotides not matched to a gene: 2. Per the germline V gene, CDR1 is SGDLS and CDR2 is YYNGEE. The length of the CDR3 is 18 residues. The CDR3 loop reads CASSVGTSGGSSYNEQFF. The CDR3 nucleotides read TGTGCCAGCAGCGTAGGGACTAGCGGGGGGAGCTCCTACAATGAGCAGTTCTTC.

This clone has a single count. V and J are TRBV28 and TRBJ2-2; 13 positions match TRBD2. The germline V gene encodes CDR1 MDHEN and CDR2 SYDVKM. The CDR3 totals 17 residues. Trimming at V came to 5 bases and at J to 5 bases, leaving 8 bases not matched to a gene. CDR3 protein: CASSPLGTSGTTGELFF. The CDR3 nucleotides read TGTGCCAGCAGTCCCCTCGGGACTAGCGGGACTACCGGGGAGCTGTTTTTT.

The V and J genes are TRBV20-1 and TRBJ2-1; D unclear. Between the trimmed V and J ends, which lost 3 bases and 2 bases, there was a span of 11 bases. The CDR3 length is 14 residues. Germline-derived CDR1 and CDR2 are DFQATT and SNEGSKA (reference sequence). The CDR3 coding sequence is TGCAGTGCTAGTCCCCAGGTCCCCTACAATGAGCAGTTCTTC. It translates to CSASPQVPYNEQFF.

The rearrangement links TRBV5-5 to TRBJ2-7; tentatively, D is TRBD1 (6 bases). The CDR3 has 19 amino acids. V lost 0 bases and J 6 bases, leaving 28 bases between the germline ends. Germline V lookup: CDR1 SGHKS, CDR2 YYEKEE (reference sequence). The CDR3 is CASSLVPPGVPGQNSEQYF. The CDR3 coding sequence is TGTGCCAGCAGCTTGGTCCCGCCCGGTGTGCCCGGACAGAATTCCGAGCAGTACTTC.

This chain joins TRBV5-1 and TRBJ1-1, with TRBD1 matching over 7 bases. The CDR3 has 14 residues. V shed 2 bases and J 6 bases; nucleotides not matched to a gene: 7. Looked up from germline, CDR1 is SGHRS and CDR2 is YFSETQ. CDR3 bases: TGCGCCAGCAGCTTCGGACAGGAGGGAGCTGAAGCTTTCTTT. Protein sequence: CASSFGQEGAEAFF. The entire variable domain, with the rest obtained from reference TRBV5-1 and TRBJ1-1, is as follows: KAGVTQTPRYLIKTRGQQVTLSCSPISGHRSVSWYQQTPGQGLQFLFEYFSETQRNKGNFPGRFSGRQFSNSRSEMNVSTLELGDSALYLCASSFGQEGAEAFFGQGTRLTVV.